This TCR beta chain derives from a study of siplizumab effects on memory and regulatory T cells. Germline lookup yields CDR1 SGHAT and CDR2 FQDESV (reference sequence). The ends lost 5 bases at V and 2 bases at J; junction bases unmatched: 7. The CDR3 has 15 residues. Every sample had approximately 97,000 of its TCR templates assayed. Produced via immunoSEQ multiplex PCR; TCRdb's table is partial and in-frame only. This sample has about 100,000 clones, with roughly 93% found just once. Worth noting for this clone: Its antigen is as yet unknown.

General observations from the study: Proliferating Tregs taken from siplizumab cultures were not shown to have a confirmed suppressive function. Apparently more diverse than memory cells, naive T cells also seemed major alloresponse contributors. No naive or memory phenotype could be assigned to roughly 75-95% of proliferating clones.

V is TRBV11-1 and J is TRBJ2-7, with 9 bases aligning to TRBD1. Sequencing was carried out using non-Treg CD4+ T cells sorted from blood. This receptor was taken from a human donor in good health. CDR3 nucleotide sequence: TGTGCCAGCAGCCGCGGGACAGGGAGAACCTACGAGCAGTACTTC. Translating it yields CASSRGTGRTYEQYF. The full variable domain, rest sourced from reference TRBV11-1 and TRBJ2-7, is EAEVAQSPRYKITEKSQAVAFWCDPISGHATLYWYRQILGQGPELLVQFQDESVVDDSQLPKDRFSAERLKGVDSTLKIQPAELGDSAMYLCASSRGTGRTYEQYFGPGTRLTVT.